This T cell receptor beta chain was recovered during a study of T cell responses to AZD1222 COVID-19 vaccine (dated by TCRdb to 2020 to 2022). In the study overall: TCR sequencing covered some 250 trial participants: 200 to 220 given two doses of AZD1222 and about 26 given two doses of MenACWY control vaccine. Enrollment into the trials was organized by age into subgroups of 18-55, 56-69 and 70-plus years, and those subgroups contained roughly 150, 30 and 60 TCR-sequenced participants, respectively. Points the paper makes about the study in general: The 56-69-year group was small, and its depth increase did not reach significance, likely because of low power. Only five or six AZD1222 recipients were SARS-CoV-2 seropositive at baseline, limiting conclusions about previously exposed vaccinees. CD4 TCRs associated with the vaccine covered the entire spike protein, and the dominant responses were in regions 160-218 and 743-854. Nearly half of unique spike-specific TCRs reportedly recognized epitopes outside regions mutated in the B.1.351 and B.1.1.7 variants. After two AZD1222 doses, spike-specific TCR breadth and depth were significantly higher than at day 0 and than in MenACWY recipients. No day 14 peak-response samples were available, so repertoires were characterized only after the peak T cell response. Participants were mostly white British, with more females than males. The authors suggested clonal diversity may have been underestimated.

Read against the paper, the sample's time point label means: about 28 days (+/-7) after the second vaccine dose. AZD1222 recipients whose second dose came at about 4 weeks and those whose second dose came at about 12 weeks were combined into one group, since spike-specific TCR depth and breadth did not differ between the two schedules. Vaccinee samples came from UK trials COV001 and COV002, including a single-blind randomized controlled phase 2/3 trial of AZD1222 (ChAdOx1 nCoV-19) in healthy adults. Trial participant PBMC samples were collected at day 0 and day 28 after the second dose for TCRbeta chain sequencing. Notes on this clone: Its cognate antigen has yet to be identified. No base-level quality is on record; no much larger clone is a single base apart.

The CDR3 regions of human TCRbeta chains were subjected to immunosequencing. In the paper's pipeline: Repertoire TCRs were checked for matches against a reference library of SARS-CoV-2-specific TCRs that had been generated using the MIRA antigen-specificity platform. Breadth meant the fraction of unique TCRs that were SARS-CoV-2-associated, whereas depth meant the fraction of total T cells that were SARS-CoV-2-associated. Each spike-specific TCR was assigned to its reactive spike region and to a CD4 or CD8 class using the MIRA data. Log10-transformed breadth and depth values were compared by one-way ANOVA with Sidak's multiple comparisons tests. In its TCRdb copy, this immuneACCESS table keeps in-frame sequences only and misses some clones. Where compared with another copy, unresolved V genes explain less than half of these, and the others have no known cause. Clone size and V and J calls were adopted from that table, with D and trimming inferred from the DNA. For this sample the table gives fewer than 120,000 clones, of which around 90% were detected only once. 2.5% of the sample comes from the top ten.

CDR1 SNHLY and CDR2 FYNNEI are derived from the germline V gene. From the cysteine up to the phenylalanine, the CDR3 has a length of 14 residues. The sequence is cut down to CDR3 DNA, 42 bases in frame from base 1. The junction shows trimming of 5 bases on V and 6 bases on J, plus 14 bases between the germline ends. Recombination joined TRBV2 with TRBJ2-1, with no reliable assignment of the D segment. The sequence derives from an adult who received the AZD1222 COVID-19 vaccine. Material: peripheral blood, obtained 28 days after the second AZD1222 dose. The DNA sequence is given as TGTGCCAGCAGTACCCTACTAATGAGCAATGAGCAGTTCTTC. The encoded protein is CASSTLLMSNEQFF.